These 30 T cell receptor beta chains share one sample of origin, sequenced in a study of shared clonotypes between healthy human individuals. TCRdb keeps only in-frame clones here, not all; method: immunoSEQ multiplex PCR. The table records over 750,000 clones, roughly 96% of them present only once. CD8 cells regarded as naive lacked CD45RO, were positively chosen for CCR7, and omitted terminally differentiated effector memory CD45RA+ cells. Sample: naive CD8+ T cells sorted from blood. These receptors originate from a man aged 25-45 years in good health.

The rearrangement links TRBV30 to TRBJ2-5, with 9 bases fitting TRBD1. The CDR3 is 14 residues long. Germline CDR1 reads GTSNPN; CDR2 reads SVGIG (reference sequence). V lost 2 bases, J lost 5 bases, and 6 bases stayed unmatched. DNA of the CDR3: TGTGCCTGGAGTCGGACAGGGGATACGGAGACCCAGTACTTC. This sequence encodes CAWSRTGDTETQYF.

This sequence joins TRBV6-5 and TRBJ2-1; no reliable D call. The V and J ends lost 2 bases and 0 bases respectively, with 11 bases between them. This CDR3 region has 16 residues. The germline V gene encodes CDR1 MNHEY and CDR2 SVGAGI. For the CDR3, the DNA is TGTGCCAGCAGTTACGGTGGGGAATACTCCTACAATGAGCAGTTCTTC. The encoded protein is CASSYGGEYSYNEQFF.

V usage is TRBV27 and J usage is TRBJ2-2; 14 nucleotides align to TRBD2. Trimming cost V 5 bases and J 7 bases; bases outside gene matches: 3. There are 15 residues in the CDR3. Germline lookup yields CDR1 MNHEY and CDR2 SMNVEV (reference sequence). DNA of the CDR3: TGTGCCAGCAGTGTCGGGACTAGCGGGGGCGGGGAGCTGTTTTTT. Amino acids: CASSVGTSGGGELFF.

The chain uses TRBV29-1 and TRBJ2-7, with 10 bases lining up with TRBD2. Germline CDR1 is SQVTM and CDR2 is ANQGSEA. CDR3 length equals 14 residues. J lost 3 bases, V lost 6 bases, and 8 bases had no gene match. CDR3 nucleotide sequence: TGCAGCGTAGTTACTAGCGGGAACAACTACGAGCAGTACTTC. This encodes CSVVTSGNNYEQYF.

V is TRBV7-3 and J is TRBJ2-3; either TRBD1 or TRBD2 may supply D (5 bases each). Germline V gene sequence: CDR1 SGHTA, CDR2 FQGTGA. CDR3 length equals 15 residues. The V end lost 5 bases, the J end lost 0 bases, and 12 bases lay between the germline ends. The CDR3 nucleotides read TGTGCCAGCAGCCCCGGCTGGGACAGCACAGATACGCAGTATTTT. Its translation is CASSPGWDSTDTQYF.

The J gene is TRBJ2-2, the V gene TRBV4-3, with a possible D match to TRBD1 (6 bases). Trimming shortened V by 1 base and J by 1 base, and 19 bases separated the two germline ends. The germline gives CDR1 LGHNA, CDR2 YSLEER. The CDR3 runs 19 residues. CDR3 nucleotide sequence: TGCGCCAGCAGCCAAGCTCACCCCCCCGTACAGGGGAACACCGGGGAGCTGTTTTTT. It encodes CASSQAHPPVQGNTGELFF.

The chain employs TRBV29-1 and TRBJ2-7; weak D call: TRBD1 (5 bases). The length of the CDR3 is 13 residues. The germline CDR1 and CDR2 sequences are SQVTM and ANQGSEA. CDR3 nucleotide sequence: TGCAGTATTAGACAGCCTATATCCTACGAGCAGTACTTC. Translating gives CSIRQPISYEQYF.

The chain carries TRBV5-5 and TRBJ2-1; 10 bases line up with TRBD2. The germline V gene has CDR1 SGHKS and CDR2 YYEKEE (reference sequence). V gave up 3 bases and J gave up 8 bases; unmatched junction bases: 8. The CDR3 consists of 15 residues. The CDR3 DNA sequence: TGTGCCAGCAGCTGGGAGCGGGAGGGCCGGGATGAGCAGTTCTTC. It codes for CASSWEREGRDEQFF.

This chain joins TRBV6-1 and TRBJ2-1; D unclear. This CDR3 spans 13 amino acids. Germline CDR1 and CDR2: MNHNS and SASEGT. V was cut by 4 bases and J by 4 bases, with 8 bases left in between. The CDR3 DNA reads as TGTGCCAGCAGTGCTTCTGTATACAATGAGCAGTTCTTC. Translated, it gives CASSASVYNEQFF.

The chain uses TRBV19 and TRBJ2-3, with D possibly matching TRBD2 (7 bases). Germline V gene data show CDR1 as LNHDA and CDR2 as SQIVND (reference sequence). The CDR3 length is 16 residues. V shed 3 bases and J shed 2 bases, with 15 bases lying between them. CDR3 DNA sequence: TGTGCCAGTAGTATGCCGAGGCGGGGGCCCACAGATACGCAGTATTTT. It encodes CASSMPRRGPTDTQYF.

This clone was observed once. V usage is TRBV7-9 and J usage is TRBJ2-2; D might be TRBD1 (6 bases). The ends were cut back, 5 bases at V and 7 bases at J, with 17 bases in the middle. The CDR3 spans 15 residues. The germline gives CDR1 SEHNR, CDR2 FQNEAQ (reference sequence). The CDR3 protein is CASSPRNRADGELFF. The CDR3 DNA reads as TGTGCCAGCAGCCCAAGGAACAGGGCGGACGGGGAGCTGTTTTTT.

This chain uses TRBV7-8 with TRBJ1-3; weak D call: TRBD1 (5 bases). From germline, CDR1 is SGHVS and CDR2 FQNEAQ. The CDR3 length is 15 residues. Trimming took 5 bases from V and 0 from J, leaving 11 bases between them. CDR3 bases: TGTGCCAGCAGCCCCCGCGGGGGCTCTGGAAACACCATATATTTT. Translated, it gives CASSPRGGSGNTIYF.

The chain recombines TRBV28 with TRBJ2-5; unclear D gene. The germline gives CDR1 MDHEN, CDR2 SYDVKM. The V end lost 3 bases, the J end lost 0 bases, and 8 bases lay between the germline ends. This CDR3 has 14 amino acids. The CDR3: CASSFRVDQETQYF. CDR3 nucleotides: TGTGCCAGCAGTTTTAGGGTAGACCAAGAGACCCAGTACTTC.

The V gene is TRBV28, the J gene TRBJ1-5; D unresolved. Trimming removed 3 bases at V and 4 bases at J, with 1 base between. From germline, CDR1 is MDHEN and CDR2 SYDVKM. This CDR3 comprises 11 residues. CDR3 in amino acids: CASSFNQPQHF. The CDR3 nucleotides are TGTGCCAGCAGTTTTAATCAGCCCCAGCATTTT.

This clone was detected once. The gene calls are TRBV7-9 and TRBJ2-7; 9 bases agree with TRBD1. The CDR3 runs 15 residues. From germline, CDR1 is SEHNR and CDR2 FQNEAQ (reference sequence). With V trimmed by 6 bases and J by 4 bases, 10 bases remained unmatched. The CDR3, as DNA: TGTGCCAGCAGTTCCGACAGGGGGGCTGAGTACGAGCAGTACTTC. This encodes CASSSDRGAEYEQYF.

The chain is built from TRBV6-1 and TRBJ1-5, with D hard to call. The CDR3 length is 15 residues. Germline CDR1 is MNHNS and CDR2 is SASEGT. Trimming stripped 2 bases from V and 4 bases from J, with 12 bases between. CDR3 DNA sequence: TGTGCCAGCAGTGAATTTTTGGGTACTAATCAGCCCCAGCATTTT. Residues: CASSEFLGTNQPQHF.

CDR3 protein: CASSRQGEPYEQYF. In DNA form, the CDR3 reads TGTGCCAGCAGCCGTCAGGGGGAGCCCTACGAGCAGTACTTC. J is TRBJ2-7 and V is TRBV7-2; 7 bases agree with TRBD1. J lost 2 bases, V lost 5 bases, and 6 bases had no gene match. Looked up from germline, CDR1 is SGHTA and CDR2 is FQGNSA. The CDR3 is 14 amino acids.

This rearrangement joins TRBV13 to TRBJ2-5, with 11 bases aligning to TRBD2. CDR1 is PRHDT and CDR2 is FYEKMQ in the germline V gene (reference sequence). This CDR3 has 15 amino acids. V shed 3 bases and J 0 bases; nucleotides not matched to a gene: 0. CDR3 sequence reads: CASSLTSGDQETQYF. The CDR3 DNA follows: TGTGCCAGCAGCTTGACTAGCGGGGACCAAGAGACCCAGTACTTC.

V and J are TRBV18 and TRBJ1-5, with TRBD1 matching 8 bases. With V trimmed by 4 bases and J by 2 bases, 4 bases remained unmatched. The CDR3 loop spans 15 amino acids. Per the germline V gene, CDR1 is KGHSH and CDR2 is LQKENI. The CDR3 is CASSLVQGGNQPQHF. The CDR3 DNA follows: TGTGCCAGCTCACTGGTACAGGGGGGCAATCAGCCCCAGCATTTT.

The chain employs TRBV6-5 and TRBJ1-2; 9 bases map to TRBD1. Per germline, CDR1 MNHEY and CDR2 SVGAGI. V shed 4 bases and J 0 bases; nucleotides not matched to a gene: 6. This CDR3 has 16 amino acids. The CDR3 sequence: CASSWDRAEANYGYTF. CDR3 bases: TGTGCCAGCAGTTGGGACAGGGCCGAAGCTAACTATGGCTACACCTTC.

The chain couples TRBV6-5 to TRBJ2-1; D uncertain. This CDR3 has 15 residues. V was trimmed by 5 bases and J by 0 bases, leaving 11 bases between them. CDR1 and CDR2 (germline): MNHEY, SVGAGI. The CDR3 protein is CASSPESSSYNEQFF. CDR3 nucleotides: TGTGCCAGCAGTCCCGAGAGTAGCTCCTACAATGAGCAGTTCTTC.

The V call is TRBV19, the J call TRBJ1-5; TRBD1 is a possible D gene (5 bases). V was pared by 5 bases and J by 8 bases, with 16 bases between. The CDR3 consists of 14 residues. Germline assignment: CDR1 LNHDA and CDR2 SQIVND (reference sequence). CDR3 amino acids: CASSYPFRGEPQHF. The CDR3 DNA sequence: TGTGCCAGTAGTTACCCTTTTAGGGGAGAGCCCCAGCATTTT.

The genes are TRBV7-8 and TRBJ2-5, with D unresolved. The germline V and J ends were trimmed by 4 bases and 5 bases, with 11 bases remaining between them. Per the germline V gene, CDR1 is SGHVS and CDR2 is FQNEAQ. This CDR3 contains 13 residues. CDR3 sequence: CASSYGLGETQYF. CDR3 bases: TGTGCCAGCAGCTATGGTCTAGGGGAGACCCAGTACTTC.

This rearrangement joins TRBV14 to TRBJ1-2; D possibly corresponds to TRBD1 (5 bases). The CDR3 extends over 14 amino acids. Deletions cut 4 bases from V and 4 bases from J, with 13 bases between. Germline V lookup: CDR1 SGHDN, CDR2 FVKESK. Here the CDR3 reads CASSPTGALYGYTF. DNA of the CDR3: TGTGCCAGCAGCCCAACCGGGGCCCTCTATGGCTACACCTTC.

The chain links TRBV4-2 to TRBJ2-1, with a possible D match to TRBD2 (6 bases). Looked up from germline, CDR1 is LGHNA and CDR2 is YNFKEQ. V lost 1 base and J lost 8, with 12 bases in between. CDR3 length equals 14 residues. Here the CDR3 DNA reads TGTGCCAGCAGCCAAGCGGGAGAGGGCTATGAGCAGTTCTTC. This sequence encodes CASSQAGEGYEQFF.

The rearrangement links TRBV5-8 to TRBJ1-2; D remains unclear. The germline V gene has CDR1 SGHTS and CDR2 YDEGEE. The CDR3 sequence is 14 residues long. Trimming took 2 bases from V and 4 from J, leaving 12 bases between them. DNA for the CDR3: TGTGCCAGCAGCTTCCTCTTGGGCGGCTATGGCTACACCTTC. It yields the protein CASSFLLGGYGYTF.

This sequence joins TRBV6-5 and TRBJ2-1; D uncertain. CDR3 size: 15 residues. The germline gives CDR1 MNHEY, CDR2 SVGAGI. The V end was cut by 7 bases, the J end by 0 bases, with 13 bases between. For the CDR3, the DNA is TGTGCCAGCAATCCGGTGCATAGCTCCTACAATGAGCAGTTCTTC. Its protein product is CASNPVHSSYNEQFF.

CDR3 coding DNA: TGTGAAAAGGCGGGACACCAGACCTACGAGCAGTACTTC. The encoded protein is CEKAGHQTYEQYF. The V call is TRBV7-6, the J call TRBJ2-7; D could derive from TRBD1 or TRBD2 (6 bases each). This CDR3 is built from 13 residues. Looked up from germline, CDR1 is SGHVS and CDR2 is FNYEAQ.

The V gene is TRBV6-1, the J gene TRBJ2-7; 9 bases are a match to TRBD2. The CDR3 totals 14 residues. The junction had 3 bases not matched to a gene; V was cut back by 4 bases and J by 2 bases. CDR1 is MNHNS, CDR2 SASEGT, per germline. CDR3 nucleotide sequence: TGTGCCAGCAGTGGGCGCGGGAGGGCCTACGAGCAGTACTTC. Translating gives CASSGRGRAYEQYF.

This clone was counted only a few times. The rearrangement joins TRBV5-6 to TRBJ2-1; 9 bases match TRBD1. Germline values: CDR1 SGHDT, CDR2 YYEEEE. The CDR3 is made up of 14 amino acids. V was pared by 4 bases and J by 8 bases, with 7 bases of the junction left unmatched. The DNA for the CDR3 is TGTGCCAGCAGCCGCGGGACAGGGATCTATGAGCAGTTCTTC. It translates to CASSRGTGIYEQFF.